The subject of this entry is one TCR beta chain. Its cognate antigen is unknown. The data are from a study of CD8+ T cells in alopecia areata. Study context: Treated patients were given 5 to 10 mg oral tofacitinib twice daily. Whole-study findings and limits: Affected lesional scalp, above all in alopecia totalis/universalis, was more clonal than normal scalp. Patients shared TCRs less clearly than mice did, possibly for HLA-related reasons.

The CDR3 totals 15 residues. The V and J ends lost 8 bases and 9 bases, in that order; junction bases with no gene match: 13. Germline CDR1 and CDR2: SGHAT and FQNNGV. Following RNA extraction, reverse transcription yielded cDNA that acted as the sequencing template. The data were produced by immunoSEQ multiplex PCR, yet TCRdb's version contains in-frame clones alone and is incomplete. The sample consists of 250,000 to 300,000 clones, about three fifths of them appearing once. Treatment indicated: oral pan-JAK inhibitor, 5-10 mg twice daily. Material: CD4+ T cells sorted from blood, obtained at week 24, from a patient treated with tofacitinib. The chain links TRBV11-2 to TRBJ2-2; 9 bases align to TRBD1. The receptor comes from a human donor with alopecia areata. CDR3 sequence (DNA): TGTGCCAGCCGCCTGGGACAGGGAAGATCCCGGGAGCTGTTTTTT. Translated: CASRLGQGRSRELFF. The full variable domain, completed using reference TRBV11-2 and TRBJ2-2, is EAGVAQSPRYKIIEKRQSVAFWCNPISGHATLYWYQQILGQGPKLLIQFQNNGVVDDSQLPKDRFSAERLKGVDSTLKIQPAKLEDSAVYLCASRLGQGRSRELFFGEGSRLTVL.